The source of this T cell receptor beta chain is a study of human T cells and chemical hapten exposure. Study-level background: Largely, small differences in pooled library volume made per-sample TCR yields vary.

Whole-study findings and limits: Expanded TCRs produced significantly more large CDR3 similarity clusters than controls did.

Documented time point: patch test 1, 2 weeks after DPC sensitization. Sample treatment: therapeutic diphenylcyclopropenone sensitization with weekly scalp DPC. Non-pregnant alopecia patients aged 18 to 70, suitable for DPC therapy. This clonotype was seen a handful of times. Its cognate antigen is unknown. From germline, CDR1 is SGHDN and CDR2 FVKESK. The CDR3 totals 16 residues. Trimming took off 4 bases at V and 0 bases at J, with 12 bases between the two ends. TCRdb re-derived calls from the RACE reads in MiXCR, one entry per CDR3 protein. The sample has under 150,000 distinct CDR3 sequences; 9.5% to 13% are singletons.

Here the sequenced sample was whole blood, taken in connection with sensitization to the hapten diphenylcyclopropenone (DPC). The sequence was obtained from a woman between 45 and 65 years old with alopecia areata. Some clones in this sample may be carry-over from other donors' samples. This chain uses TRBV14 with TRBJ1-4; D unclear. The CDR3 coding sequence is TGTGCCAGCAGCCCTCACCCGGCCTCAACTAATGAAAAACTGTTTTTT. Its protein is CASSPHPASTNEKLFF.